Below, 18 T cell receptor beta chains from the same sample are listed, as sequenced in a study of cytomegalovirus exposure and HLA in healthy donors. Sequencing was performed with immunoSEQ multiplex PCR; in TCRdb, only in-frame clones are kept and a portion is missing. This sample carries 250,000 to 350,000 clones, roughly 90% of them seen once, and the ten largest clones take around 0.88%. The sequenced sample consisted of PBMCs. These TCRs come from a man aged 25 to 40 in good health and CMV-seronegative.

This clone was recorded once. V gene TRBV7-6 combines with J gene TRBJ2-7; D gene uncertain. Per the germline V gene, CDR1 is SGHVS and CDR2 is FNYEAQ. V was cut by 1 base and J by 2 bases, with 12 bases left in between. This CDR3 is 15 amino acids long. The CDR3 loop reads CASSLEFGVAYEQYF. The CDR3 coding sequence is TGTGCCAGCAGCTTAGAATTTGGAGTGGCCTACGAGCAGTACTTC.

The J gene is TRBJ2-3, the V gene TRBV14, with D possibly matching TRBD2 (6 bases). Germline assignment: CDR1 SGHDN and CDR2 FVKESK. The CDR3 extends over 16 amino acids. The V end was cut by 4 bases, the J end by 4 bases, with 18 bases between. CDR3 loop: CASSLGGVAGADTQYF. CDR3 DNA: TGTGCCAGCAGCCTCGGAGGGGTAGCCGGTGCAGATACGCAGTATTTT.

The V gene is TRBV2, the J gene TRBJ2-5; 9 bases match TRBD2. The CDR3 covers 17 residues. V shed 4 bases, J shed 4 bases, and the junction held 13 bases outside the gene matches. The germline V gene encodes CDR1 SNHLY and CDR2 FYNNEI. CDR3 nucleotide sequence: TGTGCCAGCAGTGGAAGTAGGAGCGGGGGGCTGCGAGAGACCCAGTACTTC. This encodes CASSGSRSGGLRETQYF.

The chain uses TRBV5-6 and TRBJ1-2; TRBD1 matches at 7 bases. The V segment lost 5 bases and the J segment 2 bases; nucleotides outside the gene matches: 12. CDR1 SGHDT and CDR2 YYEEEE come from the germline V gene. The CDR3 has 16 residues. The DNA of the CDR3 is TGTGCCAGCAGTCCTGTCGGGGGACAGCGAAACTATGGCTACACCTTC. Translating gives CASSPVGGQRNYGYTF. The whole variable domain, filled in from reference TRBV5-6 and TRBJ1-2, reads DAGVTQSPTHLIKTRGQQVTLRCSPKSGHDTVSWYQQALGQGPQFIFQYYEEEERQRGNFPDRFSGHQFPNYSSELNVNALLLGDSALYLCASSPVGGQRNYGYTFGSGTRLTVV.

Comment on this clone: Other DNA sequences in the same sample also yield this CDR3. CDR3 loop: CASSAQETQYF. Here the CDR3 DNA reads TGTGCCAGCAGCGCGCAAGAGACCCAGTACTTC. The chain employs TRBV9 and TRBJ2-5; D unclear. Per germline, CDR1 SGDLS and CDR2 YYNGEE. V lost 3 bases and J lost 2, with 2 bases in between. The CDR3 runs 11 residues.

The CDR3 nucleotides read TGCGCCAGCAGCTCTCGGTCGGGGGGGCCGTTTGGGGAGACCCAGTACTTC. It specifies CASSSRSGGPFGETQYF. This chain links TRBV5-1 with TRBJ2-5, with 8 nucleotides matching TRBD2. CDR1 and CDR2 from the germline V gene are SGHRS and YFSETQ. V gave up 3 bases and J gave up 5 bases; unmatched junction bases: 15. This CDR3 is built from 17 residues.

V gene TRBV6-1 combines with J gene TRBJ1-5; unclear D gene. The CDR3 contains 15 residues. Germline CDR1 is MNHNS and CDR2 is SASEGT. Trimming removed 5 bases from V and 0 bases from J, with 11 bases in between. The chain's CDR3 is CASSQTRDSNQPQHF. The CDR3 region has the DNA TGTGCCAGCAGTCAGACACGGGATAGCAATCAGCCCCAGCATTTT.

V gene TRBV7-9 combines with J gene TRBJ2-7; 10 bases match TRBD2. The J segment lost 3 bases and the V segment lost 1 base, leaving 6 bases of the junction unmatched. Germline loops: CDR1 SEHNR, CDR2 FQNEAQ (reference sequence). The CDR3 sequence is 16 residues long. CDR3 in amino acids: CASSLVGTSAGYEQYF. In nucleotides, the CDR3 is TGTGCCAGCAGCTTAGTGGGGACTAGCGCGGGCTACGAGCAGTACTTC.

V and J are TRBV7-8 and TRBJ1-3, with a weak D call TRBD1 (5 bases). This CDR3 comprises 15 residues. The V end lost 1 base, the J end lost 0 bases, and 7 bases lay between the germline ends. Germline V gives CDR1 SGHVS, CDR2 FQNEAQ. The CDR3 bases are TGTGCCAGCAGCTTAGGCAGGGCCTCTGGAAACACCATATATTTT. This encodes CASSLGRASGNTIYF.

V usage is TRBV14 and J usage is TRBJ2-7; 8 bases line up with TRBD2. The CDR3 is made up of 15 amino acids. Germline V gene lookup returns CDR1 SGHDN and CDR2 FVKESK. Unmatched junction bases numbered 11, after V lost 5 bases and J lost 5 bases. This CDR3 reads CASSTSTGGLDEQYF. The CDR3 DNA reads TGTGCCAGCAGCACATCCACGGGGGGGTTGGACGAGCAGTACTTC.

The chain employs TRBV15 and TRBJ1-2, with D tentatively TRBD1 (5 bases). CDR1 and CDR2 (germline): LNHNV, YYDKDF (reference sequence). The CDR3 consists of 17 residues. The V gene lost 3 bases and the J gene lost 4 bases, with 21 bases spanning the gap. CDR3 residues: CATSSSGGVSLLYGYTF. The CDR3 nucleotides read TGTGCCACCAGCAGTTCGGGGGGTGTTTCCCTGCTCTATGGCTACACCTTC. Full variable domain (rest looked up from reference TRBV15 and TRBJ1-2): DAMVIQNPRYQVTQFGKPVTLSCSQTLNHNVMYWYQQKSSQAPKLLFHYYDKDFNNEADTPDNFQSRRPNTSFCFLDIRSPGLGDTAMYLCATSSSGGVSLLYGYTFGSGTRLTVV.

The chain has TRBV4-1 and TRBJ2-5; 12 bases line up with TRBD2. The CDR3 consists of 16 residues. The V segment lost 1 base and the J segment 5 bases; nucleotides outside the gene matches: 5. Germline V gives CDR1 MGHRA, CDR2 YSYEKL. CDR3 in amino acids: CASSQGQTSGGETQYF. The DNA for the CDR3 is TGCGCCAGCAGCCAAGGACAAACTAGCGGGGGGGAGACCCAGTACTTC.

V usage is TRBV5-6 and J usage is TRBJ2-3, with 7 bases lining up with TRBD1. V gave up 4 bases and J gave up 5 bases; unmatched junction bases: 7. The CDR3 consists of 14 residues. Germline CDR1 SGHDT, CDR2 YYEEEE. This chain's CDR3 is CASSRDRVGDTQYF. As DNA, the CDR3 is TGTGCCAGCAGCCGCGACAGGGTGGGAGATACGCAGTATTTT.

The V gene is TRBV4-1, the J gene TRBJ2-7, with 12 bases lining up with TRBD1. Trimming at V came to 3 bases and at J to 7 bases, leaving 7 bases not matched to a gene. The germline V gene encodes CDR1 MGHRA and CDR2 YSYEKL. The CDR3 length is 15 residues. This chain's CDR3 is CASSHPGQGAEEQYF. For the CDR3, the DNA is TGCGCCAGCAGCCATCCGGGACAGGGGGCTGAAGAGCAGTACTTC.

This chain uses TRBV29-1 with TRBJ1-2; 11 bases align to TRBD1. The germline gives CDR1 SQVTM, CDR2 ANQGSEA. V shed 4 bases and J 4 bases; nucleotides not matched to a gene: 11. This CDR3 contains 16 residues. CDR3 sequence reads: CSVGLGQGALPYGYTF. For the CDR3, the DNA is TGCAGCGTTGGCCTCGGACAGGGGGCGCTTCCCTATGGCTACACCTTC.

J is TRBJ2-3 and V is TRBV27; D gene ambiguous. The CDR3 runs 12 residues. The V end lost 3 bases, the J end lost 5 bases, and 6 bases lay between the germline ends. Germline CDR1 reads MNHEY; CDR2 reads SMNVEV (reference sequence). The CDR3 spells CASSFPGDTQYF. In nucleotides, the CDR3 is TGTGCCAGCAGTTTCCCAGGAGATACGCAGTATTTT.

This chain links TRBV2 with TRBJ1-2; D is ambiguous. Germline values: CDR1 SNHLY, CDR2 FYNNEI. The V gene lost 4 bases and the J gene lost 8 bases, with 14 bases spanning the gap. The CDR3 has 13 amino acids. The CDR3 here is CASSANWRGGYTF. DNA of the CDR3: TGTGCCAGCAGTGCCAACTGGAGAGGGGGCTACACCTTC.

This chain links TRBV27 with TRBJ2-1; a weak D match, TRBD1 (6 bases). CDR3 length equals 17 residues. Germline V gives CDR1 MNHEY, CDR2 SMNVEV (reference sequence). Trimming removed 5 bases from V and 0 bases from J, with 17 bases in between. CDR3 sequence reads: CASSPSDSLSSYNEQFF. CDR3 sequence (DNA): TGTGCCAGCAGTCCCTCGGACAGTTTGAGCTCCTACAATGAGCAGTTCTTC.